A selection of T cell receptor beta chains follows, all from one sample in a study of early T cells in non-severe SARS-CoV-2 infection. From the 5' RACE reads, TCRdb called clonotypes with MiXCR, one entry per CDR3 protein. The profile shows around 30,000 distinct CDR3 sequences, about 6.5% of them singletons. Sequencing was carried out using whole blood. These TCRs come from an adult who was a healthcare worker with PCR-confirmed SARS-CoV-2 infection or an uninfected control (not recorded which). CDR3s include the opening cysteine and the closing phenylalanine or tryptophan. A row's size may be missing; if present it is once, few, many or a size class.

CDR3: CASRTSGAYLNTGELFF
J: TRBJ2-2
size: many
V: TRBV7-2

CDR3: CASSEIGYPYGYTF
J: TRBJ1-2
size: many
V: TRBV2

CDR3: CAWSVIAGTGELFF
J: TRBJ2-2
size: few
V: TRBV30

CDR3: CASTSKGVTEAFF
J: TRBJ1-1
size: few
V: TRBV7-9

CDR3: CASSGGQNSGNTIYF
J: TRBJ1-3
size: many
V: TRBV5-1

CDR3: CSASLLQGKMSNQPQHF
J: TRBJ1-5
size: many
V: TRBV20-1

CDR3: CASSGTGLPGDEQFF
J: TRBJ2-1
size: .
V: TRBV9

CDR3: CASSQGGAWTEAFF
J: TRBJ1-1
size: .
V: TRBV18

CDR3: CASSLDGDRNQPQHF
J: TRBJ1-5
size: many
V: TRBV5-1

CDR3: CSVEDSGARGYTF
J: TRBJ1-2
size: .
V: TRBV29-1

CDR3: CATSDPGNSYNEQFF
J: TRBJ2-1
size: many
V: TRBV24-1

CDR3: CASSLSGTDFYNEQFF
J: TRBJ2-1
size: many
V: TRBV5-5

CDR3: CAISESPDNEQFF
J: TRBJ2-1
size: many
V: TRBV10-3

CDR3: CASSPQVNTEAFF
J: TRBJ1-1
size: many
V: TRBV27

CDR3: CASSPSTGTGNQPQHF
J: TRBJ1-5
size: few
V: TRBV28

CDR3: CASSREGSDQPQHF
J: TRBJ1-5
size: few
V: TRBV5-5

CDR3: CASSSFQGYTEAFF
J: TRBJ1-1
size: many
V: TRBV28

CDR3: CAISEAVPGQGFSYEQYF
J: TRBJ2-7
size: many
V: TRBV10-3

CDR3: CSAMRGGGNQPQHF
J: TRBJ1-5
size: many
V: TRBV20-1

CDR3: CASSLRIASTDTQYF
J: TRBJ2-3
size: few
V: TRBV12-3/TRBV12-4

CDR3: CAWSVGGPNEQFF
J: TRBJ2-1
size: many
V: TRBV30

CDR3: CASSLVRTTSTDTQYF
J: TRBJ2-3
size: many
V: TRBV7-2

CDR3: CAWSVGGAQETQYF
J: TRBJ2-5
size: many
V: TRBV30

CDR3: CALTRGTTEAFF
J: TRBJ1-1
size: few
V: TRBV30

CDR3: CASSLSLRQSSYNEQFF
J: TRBJ2-1
size: many
V: TRBV11-2

CDR3: CASSLGPGQGEQYF
J: TRBJ2-7
size: .
V: TRBV7-6

CDR3: CASSQKTGLSSYEQYF
J: TRBJ2-7
size: many
V: TRBV3-1

CDR3: CASSLRTEGLLDQYF
J: TRBJ2-4
size: many
V: TRBV3-1

CDR3: CASSPTSGETYEQYF
J: TRBJ2-7
size: many
V: TRBV12-3/TRBV12-4